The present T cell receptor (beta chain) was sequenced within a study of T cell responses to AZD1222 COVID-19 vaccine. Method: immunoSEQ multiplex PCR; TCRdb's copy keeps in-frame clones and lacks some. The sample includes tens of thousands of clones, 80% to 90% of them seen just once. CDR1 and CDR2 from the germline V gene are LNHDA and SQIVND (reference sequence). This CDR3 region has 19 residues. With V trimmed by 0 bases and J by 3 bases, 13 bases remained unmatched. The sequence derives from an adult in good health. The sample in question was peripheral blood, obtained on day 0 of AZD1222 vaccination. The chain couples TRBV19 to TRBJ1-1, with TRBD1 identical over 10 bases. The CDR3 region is CASSIEGTGVSLVDTEAFF. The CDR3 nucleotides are TGTGCCAGTAGTATAGAGGGGACAGGGGTTTCCTTGGTGGACACTGAAGCTTTCTTT.